This T cell receptor (beta chain) was sequenced during a study of yellow fever vaccine responses in identical twins. Comments on this clonotype: The antigen is unknown.

Findings of the study overall: Twin vaccine T cell responses reportedly seemed partly convergent, partly personalized.

The germline V gene encodes CDR1 SGDLS and CDR2 YYNGEE. The CDR3 has 14 amino acids. V lost 4 bases to trimming and J lost 7 bases, with 15 bases between them. One entry per CDR3 protein, called by TCRdb with MiXCR from the RT-PCR reads. Of approximately 3,500 distinct CDR3 sequences in the sample, 87% were seen once. The sequencing used T cells from blood (PBMCs), unsorted or a sorted subset (not recorded which), collected before or after yellow fever vaccination (not recorded which). The sequence was collected from a woman between 18 and 29 years old who received the yellow fever vaccine. The chain recombines TRBV9 with TRBJ2-1; a weak D match, TRBD1 (5 bases). CDR3 nucleotides: TGTGCCAGCAGCTTCCTTCAGGGTGGGAATGAGCAGTTCTTC. Its protein product is CASSFLQGGNEQFF.